The clone carrying this TCR beta chain turned up a few times. Its antigen is unidentified. This PCR relied on a set of 60 Vbeta primers and 13 Jbeta primers. Libraries were prepared by immunoSEQ multiplex PCR; TCRdb keeps only in-frame clonotypes and omits some of them. Of 180,000 or so clones in the sample, about 79% were seen once. This entry belongs to a study of cytomegalovirus exposure and HLA in healthy donors. Background on the study: T cells numbering some 170 million yielded more than 95 million unique TCR beta sequences in an earlier analysis. Whole-study results and caveats: One variant, a missense change in DCLRE1C, was linked in a later analysis to TCR beta V- and J-gene trimming.

The CDR3 is 16 amino acids. Germline V gene lookup returns CDR1 SGHRS and CDR2 YFSETQ. V shed 1 base and J 10 bases; nucleotides not matched to a gene: 11. The genes are TRBV5-1 and TRBJ1-6, with 7 positions matching TRBD1. This sequence was found in a man aged 45-65 years in good health and CMV-seropositive. Sample: PBMCs. CDR3 sequence: CASSLSSTGVGSPLHF. CDR3 coding DNA: TGCGCCAGCAGCTTGAGTTCCACAGGGGTTGGCTCACCCCTCCACTTT.